This T cell receptor beta chain was profiled in a study of CD8 T cells in Susac syndrome. The CDR3 covers 14 residues. Germline-derived CDR1 and CDR2 are LNHDA and SQIVND (reference sequence). With 6 bases removed from V and 2 bases from J, the gap between germline ends came to 10 bases. Reverse transcription used about 0.45 to 1 ug RNA and random hexamers. From the immunoSEQ multiplex PCR reads, TCRdb called clonotypes with MiXCR, one entry per CDR3 protein. The data hold approximately 170,000 distinct CDR3 sequences, with less than 95% observed a single time. The material sequenced was CD4+ T cells from PBMCs. The clonotype originates from a human donor with multiple sclerosis. The rearrangement joins TRBV19 to TRBJ2-2; a weak D match, TRBD1 (6 bases). The chain's CDR3 is CASRTTGNTGELFF. In DNA form, the CDR3 reads TGTGCCAGTAGAACGACAGGCAACACCGGGGAGCTGTTTTTT.